This TCR beta chain appears in the sequencing data of a study of T cell responses to AZD1222 COVID-19 vaccine. The length of the CDR3 is 13 residues. Germline CDR1 reads MNHEY; CDR2 reads SVGAGI. V was trimmed by 8 bases and J by 7 bases, leaving 17 bases between them. Profiled with immunoSEQ multiplex PCR; TCRdb holds only in-frame clones, not every one. The sample records around 160,000 clones, around 90% being singletons. The clonotype was recovered from an adult in good health. The chain links TRBV6-5 to TRBJ1-1; D perhaps matches TRBD1 (5 bases). Sequencing used peripheral blood, obtained on day 0 of AZD1222 vaccination. The CDR3 DNA reads as TGTGCCAGCCAGCGCCGGGGCGCATATGAAGCTTTCTTT. Its translation is CASQRRGAYEAFF.